A single T cell receptor beta chain is shown here with its context. Its antigen is unidentified. The source of the sample is a study of identical twins. Overall study findings and caveats: Out-of-frame TCR alpha sharing observed in monozygotic twins exceeded model estimates. It was possible that invariant MAIT and iNKT cells partly confounded the zero-insertion analyses.

Donors were all healthy Caucasians. Trimming removed 5 bases from V and 4 bases from J, with 14 bases in between. Germline values: CDR1 MGHRA, CDR2 YSYEKL. The CDR3 has 14 amino acids. TCRdb re-derived calls from the 5' RACE reads in MiXCR, one entry per CDR3 protein. In the table there are about 520,000 distinct CDR3 sequences, 22% of which are singletons. This same sample was also taken into another study, of T cells expressing NK-cell markers. That paper notes: HCMV specificity was not established for the expanded NKG2C+ T cell clones.

The sequenced sample was CD4+ T cells sorted from blood. The sequence came from a woman under 30 in good health. The chain is built from TRBV4-1 and TRBJ1-2; D may be TRBD1 (6 bases). Here the CDR3 reads CASSKPGEGYGYTF. The CDR3 nucleotides read TGCGCCAGCAGCAAGCCAGGGGAGGGCTATGGCTACACCTTC.